Below, 24 T cell receptor beta chains from the same sample are listed, as sequenced in a study of blood T cell repertoires in COVID-19. The method was immunoSEQ multiplex PCR; TCRdb's version includes in-frame clones alone and lacks a portion of them. The data contain roughly 150,000 clones, under 90% of them seen just once; the ten biggest clones take up 1.5% to 2%. The specimen sequenced was PBMCs or T cells enriched from blood (not recorded which). These receptor sequences come from a woman aged 18-35 years who had been exposed to COVID-19.

This clone was counted a single time. V and J are TRBV6-1 and TRBJ1-5, with unresolved D. In germline, CDR1 is MNHNS, CDR2 SASEGT. The V end was cut by 2 bases, the J end by 5 bases, with 10 bases between. The CDR3 sequence is 14 residues long. The CDR3 bases are TGTGCCAGCAGTGAATGGCAAATTGATCAGCCCCAGCATTTT. It encodes CASSEWQIDQPQHF.

A few counts support this clone. The chain's CDR3 is CASSEVVTGQETQYF. The CDR3 region has the DNA TGTGCCAGCAGTGAAGTTGTGACAGGGCAAGAGACCCAGTACTTC. This chain connects TRBV6-1 to TRBJ2-5; TRBD1 matches at 7 bases. V shed 1 base and J 2 bases; nucleotides not matched to a gene: 4. CDR3 size: 15 residues. Germline V gene sequence: CDR1 MNHNS, CDR2 SASEGT.

The CDR3 DNA is TGTGCCAGCAGCTCGCGACAAGAGAAGAACACCGGGGAGCTGTTTTTT. Residues: CASSSRQEKNTGELFF. This rearrangement joins TRBV11-3 to TRBJ2-2; D is undetermined. Germline CDR1 SGHNT, CDR2 YENEEA. Trimming left V 4 bases short and J 1 base short, with 13 bases between. The CDR3 has 16 residues.

The chain links TRBV6-5 to TRBJ2-5; D might be TRBD1 (5 bases). The CDR3 has 13 residues. Germline lookup yields CDR1 MNHEY and CDR2 SVGAGI. V was cut by 9 bases and J by 5 bases, with 16 bases left in between. The CDR3 region has the DNA TGTGCCAGGTCCGTGGGGCCTTTGGAGACCCAGTACTTC. It translates to CARSVGPLETQYF.

The chain is built from TRBV5-1 and TRBJ2-3; possibly TRBD2 for D (6 bases). CDR3 length: 16 residues. The germline V and J ends were trimmed by 0 bases and 4 bases, with 15 bases remaining between them. Germline assignment: CDR1 SGHRS and CDR2 YFSETQ. This CDR3 reads CASSLDPSGGADTQYF. CDR3 DNA: TGCGCCAGCAGCTTGGACCCATCCGGAGGGGCAGATACGCAGTATTTT.

The chain carries TRBV18 and TRBJ2-1; 7 nucleotides line up with TRBD1. CDR1 is KGHSH, CDR2 LQKENI, per germline. The J segment lost 2 bases and the V segment lost 0 bases, leaving 4 bases of the junction unmatched. There are 16 residues in the CDR3. The CDR3: CASSPPTGLPYNEQFF. The DNA of the CDR3 is TGTGCCAGCTCACCACCGACAGGGCTCCCCTACAATGAGCAGTTCTTC.

This chain uses TRBV24-1 with TRBJ2-1, with 10 bases that match TRBD1. With 4 bases clipped from V and 4 bases from J, the junction kept 3 bases outside the gene matches. Germline assignment: CDR1 KGHDR and CDR2 SFDVKD. The CDR3 extends over 15 amino acids. In nucleotides, the CDR3 is TGTGCCACCAGTGACTCGGGACAGGGGTACAATGAGCAGTTCTTC. Protein sequence: CATSDSGQGYNEQFF.

The rearrangement uses TRBV10-3 and TRBJ2-2; 9 positions agree with TRBD1. The ends lost 5 bases at V and 12 bases at J; junction bases unmatched: 10. Germline V CDR1 and CDR2: ENHRY, SYGVKD. The CDR3 consists of 14 residues. The CDR3 is CAISTLKQGAKLFF. Written as DNA, the CDR3 is TGTGCCATCAGTACGTTAAAACAGGGGGCGAAGCTGTTTTTT.

This clone appeared many times. The rearrangement uses TRBV29-1 and TRBJ2-7; D might be TRBD1 (7 bases). Germline V gene data show CDR1 as SQVTM and CDR2 as ANQGSEA. The CDR3 runs 15 residues. The V gene lost 2 bases and the J gene lost 3 bases, with 17 bases spanning the gap. The CDR3 reads CSVEWAGQPFYEQYF. Here the CDR3 DNA reads TGCAGCGTTGAATGGGCGGGACAGCCTTTCTACGAGCAGTACTTC.

This chain uses TRBV24-1 with TRBJ2-7; unclear D gene. The CDR3 length is 13 residues. Germline assignment: CDR1 KGHDR and CDR2 SFDVKD. Trimming pared 3 bases from V and 3 bases from J, leaving 8 bases between. CDR3 coding DNA: TGTGCCACCAGTGATGCCGCTATCTACGAGCAGTACTTC. This translates into CATSDAAIYEQYF.

V gene TRBV28 combines with J gene TRBJ1-1, with 9 positions matching TRBD1. J lost 4 bases, V lost 5 bases, and 2 bases had no gene match. Germline CDR1 reads MDHEN; CDR2 reads SYDVKM. This CDR3 contains 13 residues. The CDR3 sequence: CASSADRGTEAFF. In DNA form, the CDR3 reads TGTGCCAGCAGTGCGGACAGGGGCACTGAAGCTTTCTTT.

The chain combines TRBV28 with TRBJ1-2; D is unresolved. Trimming removed 3 bases at V and 8 bases at J, with 13 bases between. This CDR3 is 13 amino acids long. The germline V gene has CDR1 MDHEN and CDR2 SYDVKM. The DNA of the CDR3 is TGTGCCAGCAGTTTGGGTAGCCGGGTAGGCTACACCTTC. It translates to CASSLGSRVGYTF.

The chain carries TRBV4-3 and TRBJ2-7; possibly TRBD1 for D (6 bases). V lost 0 bases to trimming and J lost 2 bases, with 11 bases between them. CDR1 and CDR2 from the germline V gene are LGHNA and YSLEER. The CDR3 runs 15 residues. In nucleotides, the CDR3 is TGCGCCAGCAGCCAAGAGCACAGGGAAACCTACGAGCAGTACTTC. Encoded protein: CASSQEHRETYEQYF.

The V call is TRBV30, the J call TRBJ1-3; no reliable D call. The CDR3 totals 18 residues. The V and J ends lost 0 bases and 0 bases respectively, with 18 bases between them. Germline-derived CDR1 and CDR2 are GTSNPN and SVGIG (reference sequence). Written as DNA, the CDR3 is TGTGCCTGGAGTGTACGCCTAAGAGGATTACTCTCTGGAAACACCATATATTTT. This encodes CAWSVRLRGLLSGNTIYF. Together with reference TRBV30 and TRBJ1-3, the CDR3 gives the full variable domain: SQTIHQWPATLVQPVGSPLSLECTVEGTSNPNLYWYRQAAGRGLQLLFYSVGIGQISSEVPQNLSASRPQDRQFILSSKKLLLSDSGFYLCAWSVRLRGLLSGNTIYFGEGSWLTVV.

The V call is TRBV30, the J call TRBJ2-1, with 10 nucleotides matching TRBD2. Losses at the gene ends were 4 bases for V and 6 bases for J; bases not matched to a gene: 6. CDR3 length: 14 amino acids. CDR1 is GTSNPN, CDR2 SVGIG, per germline (reference sequence). In DNA form, the CDR3 reads TGTGCCTGGACCCCGGGACTAGCGCCCAATGAGCAGTTCTTC. It is translated as CAWTPGLAPNEQFF.

About this clone itself: The same CDR3 arises from other DNA sequences in this sample as well. V usage is TRBV6-5 and J usage is TRBJ2-3; no firm D call. The germline V gene encodes CDR1 MNHEY and CDR2 SVGAGI. This CDR3 comprises 12 residues. V was cut by 6 bases and J by 1 base, with 5 bases left in between. CDR3 residues: CASSPGTDTQYF. As DNA, the CDR3 is TGTGCCAGCAGCCCCGGCACAGATACGCAGTATTTT.

The V gene is TRBV7-9, the J gene TRBJ2-1; 7 positions agree with TRBD2. This CDR3 contains 15 residues. V dropped 5 bases and J dropped 3; count of bases not matched to a gene: 7. Germline V gene data show CDR1 as SEHNR and CDR2 as FQNEAQ (reference sequence). The CDR3 DNA reads TGTGCCAGCAGCCCGGCGGGAGTTGGCTACAATGAGCAGTTCTTC. This gives the protein CASSPAGVGYNEQFF.

J is TRBJ2-1 and V is TRBV28; D perhaps matches TRBD2 (6 bases). This CDR3 contains 16 residues. V was cut by 5 bases and J by 0 bases, with 14 bases left in between. CDR1 is MDHEN, CDR2 SYDVKM, per germline. The CDR3 here is CASSAPEEGSYNEQFF. The CDR3 DNA is TGTGCCAGCAGTGCTCCCGAGGAGGGCTCCTACAATGAGCAGTTCTTC.

The chain links TRBV30 to TRBJ2-6; possibly TRBD1 for D (6 bases). The CDR3 runs to 17 residues. Germline lookup yields CDR1 GTSNPN and CDR2 SVGIG (reference sequence). Trimming took off 5 bases at V and 0 bases at J, with 17 bases between the two ends. CDR3 nucleotides: TGTGCCTGGGAAGGACAGCGTCCACTCTCTGGGGCCAACGTCCTGACTTTC. Translation gives CAWEGQRPLSGANVLTF.

The rearrangement links TRBV27 to TRBJ1-5; D perhaps matches TRBD1 (5 bases). This CDR3 region has 14 residues. The germline V and J ends were trimmed by 5 bases and 2 bases, with 10 bases remaining between them. Germline CDR1 is MNHEY and CDR2 is SMNVEV (reference sequence). CDR3 protein: CASSPRGGNQPQHF. DNA for the CDR3: TGTGCCAGCAGTCCCCGGGGGGGCAATCAGCCCCAGCATTTT.

At least ten counts were recorded for this clone. This chain joins TRBV29-1 and TRBJ1-5; a possible D gene is TRBD1 (6 bases). This CDR3 region has 13 residues. The V end lost 4 bases, the J end lost 4 bases, and 11 bases lay between the germline ends. Germline V lookup: CDR1 SQVTM, CDR2 ANQGSEA. CDR3 bases: TGCAGCGTTGGATGGGACATTAATCAGCCCCAGCATTTT. Translation gives CSVGWDINQPQHF.

The chain combines TRBV19 with TRBJ2-3, with D uncertain. The CDR3 is made up of 14 amino acids. The germline gives CDR1 LNHDA, CDR2 SQIVND (reference sequence). V was trimmed by 3 bases and J by 0 bases, leaving 7 bases between them. The CDR3 nucleotides read TGTGCCAGTAGTATTATGGCAAGCACAGATACGCAGTATTTT. Encoded protein: CASSIMASTDTQYF.

This chain connects TRBV27 to TRBJ2-1, with a tentative D call TRBD2 (6 bases). CDR3 length equals 16 residues. V dropped 4 bases and J dropped 0 bases, with 13 bases sitting between them. Germline V gene data show CDR1 as MNHEY and CDR2 as SMNVEV (reference sequence). This CDR3 reads CASSSLGGSSYNEQFF. CDR3 DNA: TGTGCCAGCAGTTCCCTCGGGGGAAGCTCCTACAATGAGCAGTTCTTC.

DNA for the CDR3: TGTGCCAGCAGCCCCAGGGCGGAGACGAACACCGGGGAGCTGTTTTTT. Protein: CASSPRAETNTGELFF. The V gene is TRBV4-2, the J gene TRBJ2-2; perhaps TRBD1 as D (5 bases). The CDR3 loop spans 16 amino acids. The germline gives CDR1 LGHNA, CDR2 YNFKEQ. Trimming took off 4 bases at V and 0 bases at J, with 12 bases between the two ends.